These T cell receptor beta chains were read from a single sample in a study of cytomegalovirus exposure and HLA in healthy donors. Profiled with immunoSEQ multiplex PCR; TCRdb holds only in-frame clones, not every one. Among around 110,000 clones listed, about 70% were seen once. Sequencing was done on a sample of PBMCs. These receptors were taken from a female donor in good health and CMV-seronegative. The CDR3 runs from the conserved cysteine through the conserved F or W. Fields, in order: CDR3 length, D gene, clone size, J gene, V gene, CDR3 protein, CDR3 DNA. The D gene is left open where the match is weak. For some rows the clone size is stated as once, few or many, or as a class when expanded; others skip it.

12,-,many,TRBJ2-7,TRBV5-5,CASSILAHEQYF,TGTGCCAGCAGCATCCTAGCTCACGAGCAGTACTTC
15,TRBD2,-,TRBJ2-3,TRBV28,CASSLPTSGGDTQYF,TGTGCCAGCAGTTTACCCACTAGCGGGGGTGATACGCAGTATTTT
15,TRBD2,once,TRBJ2-5,TRBV5-1,CASSFDPSGIETQYF,TGCGCCAGCAGCTTTGATCCTAGCGGGATAGAGACCCAGTACTTC
15,TRBD2,-,TRBJ2-1,TRBV15,CATSRGGSSYNEQFF,TGTGCCACCAGCAGGGGCGGGAGCTCCTACAATGAGCAGTTCTTC
19,TRBD2,-,TRBJ2-1,TRBV7-2,CASSPQISGAGGPGDEQFF,TGTGCCAGCAGCCCCCAAATTTCTGGTGCGGGAGGACCGGGAGATGAGCAGTTCTTC
15,TRBD1,-,TRBJ1-2,TRBV2,CASSEDTGEEYGYTF,TGTGCCAGCAGTGAAGATACAGGGGAAGAGTATGGCTACACCTTC
16,TRBD1,-,TRBJ1-1,TRBV28,CASSFSSGGENTEAFF,TGTGCCAGCAGTTTTAGTTCAGGGGGCGAGAACACTGAAGCTTTCTTT
15,TRBD1,-,TRBJ2-7,TRBV6-5,CASSVRQGLSYEQYF,TGTGCCAGCAGTGTACGACAGGGGTTGAGCTACGAGCAGTACTTC
13,-,once,TRBJ2-1,TRBV30,CAWSDQRYNEQFF,TGTGCCTGGAGTGATCAGCGATACAATGAGCAGTTCTTC
16,-,-,TRBJ1-4,TRBV7-2,CASSLVGSTTNEKLFF,TGTGCCAGCAGCTTAGTCGGGAGTACAACTAATGAAAAACTGTTTTTT
15,TRBD2,-,TRBJ2-7,TRBV4-3,CASSQASGGTYEQYF,TGCGCCAGCAGCCAAGCTAGCGGGGGTACCTACGAGCAGTACTTC
15,-,-,TRBJ1-3,TRBV9,CASSVMGSSGNTIYF,TGTGCCAGCAGCGTTATGGGGAGCTCTGGAAACACCATATATTTT
16,TRBD2,-,TRBJ2-3,TRBV7-3,CASSLSGRAGGDTQYF,TGTGCCAGCAGCCTTAGCGGGAGGGCCGGGGGAGATACGCAGTATTTT
14,-,medium-sized,TRBJ1-1,TRBV5-1,CASSLNTANTEAFF,TGCGCCAGCAGCCTTAATACAGCGAACACTGAAGCTTTCTTT
16,-,-,TRBJ2-7,TRBV11-3,CASSPFLGGVAYEQYF,TGTGCCAGCAGCCCTTTCTTAGGAGGAGTAGCCTACGAGCAGTACTTC
14,TRBD1,few,TRBJ2-2,TRBV11-2,CASSPRQGTGELFF,TGTGCCAGCAGCCCAAGACAGGGCACCGGGGAGCTGTTTTTT
13,-,-,TRBJ2-3,TRBV18,CASSPSGVDTQYF,TGTGCCAGCTCACCCTCGGGTGTAGATACGCAGTATTTT
14,-,few,TRBJ1-1,TRBV5-6,CASSLQGMNTEAFF,TGTGCCAGCAGTCTACAGGGCATGAACACTGAAGCTTTCTTT
14,-,-,TRBJ2-1,TRBV6-1,CASRVNIRNNEQFF,TGTGCCAGCAGGGTGAACATCAGGAACAATGAGCAGTTCTTC
13,TRBD1,once,TRBJ1-1,TRBV28,CGTGTVMNTEAFF,TGTGGGACCGGGACAGTTATGAACACTGAAGCTTTCTTT
14,TRBD1,-,TRBJ2-7,TRBV28,CASSPDRGENEQYF,TGTGCCAGCAGTCCGGACAGGGGAGAGAACGAGCAGTACTTC
14,-,-,TRBJ1-2,TRBV30,CAWSVQGGAGGYTF,TGTGCCTGGAGTGTACAAGGGGGGGCTGGTGGCTACACCTTC
15,-,few,TRBJ1-2,TRBV27,CASSLSLQGWNGYTF,TGTGCCAGCAGTCTATCCCTGCAGGGGTGGAATGGCTACACCTTC
12,-,-,TRBJ2-2,TRBV28,CASSSGFGELFF,TGTGCCAGCAGTTCGGGGTTCGGGGAGCTGTTTTTT
14,-,-,TRBJ1-4,TRBV29-1,CSVAQTGAPEKLFF,TGCAGCGTTGCACAGACAGGAGCACCCGAAAAACTGTTTTTT
12,-,-,TRBJ2-1,TRBV29-1,CSVVGGGDEQFF,TGCAGCGTTGTGGGAGGAGGCGATGAGCAGTTCTTC
13,TRBD1,few,TRBJ1-5,TRBV6-1,CASRTGKDQPQHF,TGTGCCAGTAGGACAGGGAAGGATCAGCCCCAGCATTTT
15,-,-,TRBJ1-2,TRBV13,CASSLGGDRRDGYTF,TGTGCCAGCAGCTTAGGCGGCGACAGGCGGGATGGCTACACCTTC
15,TRBD1,-,TRBJ1-1,TRBV7-2,CASRDRGLSNTEAFF,TGTGCCAGCAGAGACAGGGGGCTCTCGAACACTGAAGCTTTCTTT
17,TRBD2,once,TRBJ2-7,TRBV5-1,CASSLGFGGALPYEQYF,TGCGCCAGCAGCTTGGGTTTCGGGGGGGCCCTCCCTTACGAGCAGTACTTC
15,TRBD1,-,TRBJ1-4,TRBV29-1,CSVEAGDSYNEKLFF,TGCAGCGTTGAAGCGGGGGACAGTTATAATGAAAAACTGTTTTTT
15,-,-,TRBJ2-2,TRBV6-5,CASSPPRANTGELFF,TGTGCCAGCAGTCCCCCGAGGGCGAACACCGGGGAGCTGTTTTTT
15,-,-,TRBJ2-7,TRBV6-1,CASSEAHSSSYEQYF,TGTGCCAGCAGTGAAGCGCACAGTTCCTCCTACGAGCAGTACTTC
15,-,few,TRBJ2-2,TRBV28,CASSLRNPNTGELFF,TGTGCCAGCAGTTTGCGGAATCCGAACACCGGGGAGCTGTTTTTT
13,-,-,TRBJ2-7,TRBV4-3,CASSQEIDYEQYF,TGCGCCAGCAGCCAAGAAATAGACTACGAGCAGTACTTC
17,TRBD2,few,TRBJ2-1,TRBV4-2,CASSQKLAAFTYNEQFF,TGTGCCAGCAGCCAAAAGCTAGCGGCCTTCACCTACAATGAGCAGTTCTTC
11,TRBD1,-,TRBJ1-2,TRBV28,CASRDSYGYTF,TGTGCCAGCCGGGACAGCTATGGCTACACCTTC
18,-,few,TRBJ2-3,TRBV11-2,CASSLRSAARRGTDTQYF,TGTGCCAGCAGCTTACGAAGTGCTGCGCGGCGGGGCACAGATACGCAGTATTTT
16,TRBD2,-,TRBJ2-1,TRBV25-1,CASSEPGTSGNNEQFF,TGTGCCAGCAGTGAGCCCGGGACTAGCGGCAACAATGAGCAGTTCTTC